The source of this T cell receptor (beta chain) is a study of T-cell memory formation after mild COVID-19. Germline-derived CDR1 and CDR2 are GTSNPN and SVGIG (reference sequence). The CDR3 loop spans 12 amino acids. V lost 3 bases to trimming and J lost 8 bases, with 13 bases between them. MiXCR, applied by TCRdb to the 5' RACE reads, yields one record per CDR3 protein. The sample shows about 600,000 distinct CDR3 sequences, about a fifth of them seen only once. The sequence came from an adult woman who had mild COVID-19 (a few samples of this study predate the infection). Cell type and time point are not known. Sequences were obtained from PBMCs or a T cell subset sorted from them (not recorded which). This chain links TRBV30 with TRBJ1-1; possible D gene TRBD1, 5 bases. The CDR3 nucleotides are TGTGCCTGGAGCCCGACAGCTATGGAAGCTTTCTTT. Its protein product is CAWSPTAMEAFF.